This T cell receptor (beta chain) was documented in a study of blood T cell repertoires in COVID-19. This clone was seen a handful of times. Here immunoSEQ multiplex PCR was the method, and the copy in TCRdb shows in-frame clones only, minus some. Here the sample spans 210,000 or so clones, approximately 86% being singletons. The sequencing sample was made of peripheral blood. The receptor was derived from a woman in her twenties or thirties with COVID-19, enrolled during active disease.

Here the CDR3 DNA reads TGTGCCAGTAGTACCCCCAGGGGGACCTACCTTGAAGCTTTCTTT. Translating gives CASSTPRGTYLEAFF. V gene TRBV19 combines with J gene TRBJ1-1; TRBD1 agrees at 7 bases. The CDR3 is 15 residues long. J gave up 7 bases and V 4 bases, and 12 bases lay outside the gene matches. CDR1 and CDR2 from the germline V gene are LNHDA and SQIVND (reference sequence).